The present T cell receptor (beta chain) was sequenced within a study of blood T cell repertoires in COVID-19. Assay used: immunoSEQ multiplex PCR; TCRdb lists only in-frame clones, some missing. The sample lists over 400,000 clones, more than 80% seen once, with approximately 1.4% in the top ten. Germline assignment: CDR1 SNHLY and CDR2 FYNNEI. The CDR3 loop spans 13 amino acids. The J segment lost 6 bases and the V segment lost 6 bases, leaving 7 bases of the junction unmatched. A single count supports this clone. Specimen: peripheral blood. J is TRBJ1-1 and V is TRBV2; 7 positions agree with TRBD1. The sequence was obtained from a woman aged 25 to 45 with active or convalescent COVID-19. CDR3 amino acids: CASRDDREAEAFF. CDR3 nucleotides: TGTGCCAGCAGGGACGACAGGGAAGCTGAAGCTTTCTTT. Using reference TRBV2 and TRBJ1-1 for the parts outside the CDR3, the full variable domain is EPEVTQTPSHQVTQMGQEVILRCVPISNHLYFYWYRQILGQKVEFLVSFYNNEISEKSEIFDDQFSVERPDGSNFTLKIRSTKLEDSAMYFCASRDDREAEAFFGQGTRLTVV.